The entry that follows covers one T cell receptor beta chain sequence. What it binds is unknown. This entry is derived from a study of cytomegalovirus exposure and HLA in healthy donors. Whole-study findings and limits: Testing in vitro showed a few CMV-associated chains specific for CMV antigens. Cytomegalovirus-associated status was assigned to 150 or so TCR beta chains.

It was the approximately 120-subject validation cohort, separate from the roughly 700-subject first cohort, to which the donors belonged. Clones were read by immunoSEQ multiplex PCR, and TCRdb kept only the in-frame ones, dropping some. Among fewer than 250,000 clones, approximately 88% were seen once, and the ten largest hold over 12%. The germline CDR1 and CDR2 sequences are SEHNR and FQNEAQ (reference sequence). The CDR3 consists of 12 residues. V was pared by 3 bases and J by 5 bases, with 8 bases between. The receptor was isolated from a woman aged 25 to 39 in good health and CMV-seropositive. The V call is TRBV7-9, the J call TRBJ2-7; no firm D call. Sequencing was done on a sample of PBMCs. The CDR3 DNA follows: TGTGCCAGCAGCTTTCAAAAGAACGAGCAGTACTTC. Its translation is CASSFQKNEQYF.